This TCR beta chain was documented in a study of cytomegalovirus exposure and HLA in healthy donors. In the PCR, 60 Vbeta and 13 Jbeta primers were used. TCRdb's copy holds only in-frame clones and misses some; the assay was immunoSEQ multiplex PCR. This sample has under 150,000 clones, with under 85% found just once. Points on this clone: Its target is not known.

Overall study results and limits: There were some public TCRs occurring in many donors, but most TCR sequences were rare.

Sequencing was done on a sample of PBMCs. This TCR came from a man aged 30 to 39 in good health and CMV-seronegative.

The CDR3 spells CASSARGSSGANVLTF. CDR3 in DNA: TGTGCCAGCAGTGCCCGGGGTTCCTCTGGGGCCAACGTCCTGACTTTC. The V gene is TRBV6-4, the J gene TRBJ2-6; D possibly corresponds to TRBD2 (5 bases). Germline CDR1 is MRHNA and CDR2 is SNTAGT. Trimming took off 4 bases at V and 0 bases at J, with 10 bases between the two ends. This CDR3 has 16 amino acids.